Listed below are T cell receptor beta chains from one sample, sequenced in a study of T-cell memory formation after mild COVID-19. MiXCR, applied by TCRdb to the 5' RACE reads, yields one record per CDR3 protein. In the table there are around 300,000 distinct CDR3 sequences, less than 20% of which are singletons. The specimen sequenced was PBMCs or a T cell subset sorted from them (not recorded which). All receptors derive from a young man who had mild COVID-19 (a few samples of this study predate the infection). Cell type and time point are not known. Each CDR3 is given with its conserved first and last residue. D genes are given only for firm matches. Only part of the rows carry a size: once, few, many, or a class if the clone is expanded.

j_call clone_size d_call v_call cdr3_aa cdr3_nt
TRBJ1-2 many NA TRBV5-1 CASSLEGSGYTF TGCGCCAGCAGCTTGGAAGGGAGTGGCTACACCTTC
TRBJ1-1 NA NA TRBV5-1 CASSLALGASDQSFF TGCGCCAGCAGCTTGGCTTTGGGGGCCTCGGATCAATCTTTCTTT
TRBJ2-7 NA NA TRBV19 CASGWGSHYEQYF TGTGCCAGTGGGTGGGGGAGCCACTACGAGCAGTACTTC
TRBJ2-3 NA NA TRBV6-6 CASSSDGVSTDTQYF TGTGCCAGCAGTTCCGACGGTGTTAGCACAGATACGCAGTATTTT
TRBJ2-1 few NA TRBV4-1 CASSQAPGGPYNEQFF TGCGCCAGCAGCCAAGCCCCCGGGGGCCCCTACAATGAGCAGTTCTTC
TRBJ1-1 NA NA TRBV9 CASSTSTALNTEAFF TGTGCCAGCAGCACTTCGACAGCGTTGAACACTGAAGCTTTCTTT
TRBJ2-3 NA NA TRBV7-9 CASSFLAATGADTQYF TGTGCCAGCAGCTTTCTGGCAGCTACGGGGGCAGATACGCAGTATTTT
TRBJ1-2 few NA TRBV18 CASSSGDGYTF TGTGCCAGCTCCTCGGGGGACGGCTACACCTTC
TRBJ1-1 NA NA TRBV4-2 CASSQEDRWEAFF TGTGCCAGCAGCCAGGAGGACAGATGGGAAGCTTTCTTT
TRBJ1-3 many TRBD1 TRBV7-2 CASSRSPGTAGNTIYF TGTGCCAGCAGCCGATCGCCCGGGACAGCTGGAAACACCATATATTTT
TRBJ2-1 NA NA TRBV5-1 CASSVQGGSYNEQFF TGCGCCAGCAGCGTCCAGGGGGGCTCCTACAATGAGCAGTTCTTC
TRBJ2-3 NA NA TRBV6-5 CASSDWDTQYF TGTGCCAGCAGTGACTGGGATACGCAGTATTTT
TRBJ2-3 few NA TRBV11-3 CASSITGSDTQYF TGTGCCAGCAGCATAACAGGTTCGGATACGCAGTATTTT
TRBJ2-5 NA NA TRBV6-5 CASSYSMQPDVAETQYF TGTGCCAGCAGTTACTCGATGCAGCCCGATGTGGCAGAGACCCAGTACTTC